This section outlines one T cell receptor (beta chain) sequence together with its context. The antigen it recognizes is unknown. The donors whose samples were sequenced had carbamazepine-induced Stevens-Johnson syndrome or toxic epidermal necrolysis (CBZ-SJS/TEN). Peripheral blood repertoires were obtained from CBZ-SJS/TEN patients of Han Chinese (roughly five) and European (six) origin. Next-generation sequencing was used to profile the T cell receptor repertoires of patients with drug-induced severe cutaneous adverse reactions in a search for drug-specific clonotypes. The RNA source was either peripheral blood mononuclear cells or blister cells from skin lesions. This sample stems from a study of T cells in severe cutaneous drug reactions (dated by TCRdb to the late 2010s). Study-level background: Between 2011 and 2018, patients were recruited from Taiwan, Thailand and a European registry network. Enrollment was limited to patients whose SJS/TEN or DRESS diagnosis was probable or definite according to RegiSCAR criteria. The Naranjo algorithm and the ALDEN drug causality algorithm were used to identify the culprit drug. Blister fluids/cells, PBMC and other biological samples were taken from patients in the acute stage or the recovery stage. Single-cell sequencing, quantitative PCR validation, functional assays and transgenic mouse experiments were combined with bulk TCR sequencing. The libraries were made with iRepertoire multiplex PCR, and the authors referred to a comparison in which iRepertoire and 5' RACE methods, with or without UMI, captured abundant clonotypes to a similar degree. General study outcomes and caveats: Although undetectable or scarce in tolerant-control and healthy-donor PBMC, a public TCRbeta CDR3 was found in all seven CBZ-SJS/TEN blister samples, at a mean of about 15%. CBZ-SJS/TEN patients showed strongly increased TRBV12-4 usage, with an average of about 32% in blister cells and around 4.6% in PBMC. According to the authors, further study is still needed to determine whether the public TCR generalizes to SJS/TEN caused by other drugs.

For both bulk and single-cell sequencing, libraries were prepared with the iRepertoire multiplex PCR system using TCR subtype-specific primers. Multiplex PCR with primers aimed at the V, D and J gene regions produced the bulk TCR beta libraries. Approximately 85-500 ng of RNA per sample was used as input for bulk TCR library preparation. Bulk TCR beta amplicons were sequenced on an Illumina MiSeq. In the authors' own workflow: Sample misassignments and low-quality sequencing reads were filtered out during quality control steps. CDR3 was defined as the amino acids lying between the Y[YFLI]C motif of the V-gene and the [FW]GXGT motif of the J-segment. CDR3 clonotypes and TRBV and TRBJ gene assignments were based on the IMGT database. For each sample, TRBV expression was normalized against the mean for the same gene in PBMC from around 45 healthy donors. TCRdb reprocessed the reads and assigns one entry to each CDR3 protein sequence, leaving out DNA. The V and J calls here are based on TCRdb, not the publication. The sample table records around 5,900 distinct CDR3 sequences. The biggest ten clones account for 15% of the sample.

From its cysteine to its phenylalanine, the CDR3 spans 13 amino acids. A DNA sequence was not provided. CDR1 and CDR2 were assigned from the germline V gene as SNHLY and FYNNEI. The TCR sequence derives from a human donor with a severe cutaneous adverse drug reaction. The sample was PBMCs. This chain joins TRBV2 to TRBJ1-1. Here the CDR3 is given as CASSVGENTEAFF.